This TCR beta chain was observed in a study of immune heterogeneity within non-small cell lung tumors. About the research overall: With respect to histology, the tumors encompassed several squamous cell carcinomas, around eleven non-squamous carcinomas and 1 not otherwise specified. Study-wide findings and caveats: Local T-cell clonality tracked local tumor mutational burden, showing a moderate yet significant relationship (R 0.3 to 0.35).

This clonotype has ten or more counts. The target antigen is unknown. A read error may account for a junction end that differs from germline. The CDR3 is 15 residues long. CDR1 is SGHRS, CDR2 YFSETQ, per germline. As template, the study used bulk tumor genomic DNA at 600 ng per sample. Several spatially distant biopsies were obtained per primary tumor intraoperatively. Surgery that was curative in intent was performed on patients with untreated, newly diagnosed non-small cell lung cancer. Multiplex PCR employing 32 V and 13 J primers generated amplicons of the TCR beta CDR3. TCRdb passed the multiplex PCR reads through MiXCR, listing each CDR3 protein once. The profile covers 10,000 to 15,000 distinct CDR3 sequences, with 23% appearing a single time and around an eighth taken by the ten largest.

The receptor was derived from a man aged 45-65 years with non-small cell lung cancer. This chain uses TRBV5-1 with TRBJ1-1, with 7 bases aligning to TRBD1. What was sequenced was lung tumor tissue. This chain's CDR3 is CASSFTGTANAEAFF. In DNA form, the CDR3 reads TGCGCCAGCAGCTTCACCGGGACAGCGAACGCTGAAGCTTTCTTT.